The clone carrying this TCR beta chain has just a few counts. Antigen: not known. This entry is derived from a study of T cells in Graves' hyperthyroidism and ophthalmopathy. Regarding the study as a whole: For ophthalmopathy, model prediction preceded onset by a median roughly 6.5 months. Using 13 V-J features, a model discriminated ophthalmopathy from stable hyperthyroidism. Clonotypes that were expanded in thyroid above 0.001 mostly appeared in blood too.

Patients were aged 18 to 65, had disease duration under 2 months, and had newly diagnosed hyperthyroidism. CDR1 and CDR2 (germline): LGHDT, YNNKEL (reference sequence). V trimming: 2 bases; J trimming: 3 bases; junction bases outside the gene matches: 4. CDR3 length: 15 amino acids. Amplification of TCR beta CDR3 regions used RNA as the template. HTBI primers were used for first-round RT-PCR of the TCR CDR3. Each CDR3 protein is one row after TCRdb ran MiXCR on the multiplex PCR reads. Altogether hundreds of thousands of distinct CDR3 sequences are present, around 39% being singletons, with the ten largest covering 7.5% to 9.5%.

The chain links TRBV3-1 to TRBJ2-7, with TRBD2 identical over 10 bases. Sample: blood. The origin of this receptor is a man between 18 and 29 years old with Graves' hyperthyroidism. In nucleotides, the CDR3 is TGTGCCAGCAGCCAATCCCCTAGCGGGAGCTACGAGCAGTACTTC. Translating it yields CASSQSPSGSYEQYF.